Below are 9 T cell receptor beta chains sequenced from a single sample in a study of shared T cell receptors in the human thymus. The data were produced by immunoSEQ multiplex PCR, yet TCRdb's version contains in-frame clones alone and is incomplete. The sample carries 450,000 to 650,000 clones, about four fifths recorded once. The sample was also reused in another study, on human thymus T cells.

The specimen sequenced was thymocytes. Source of these receptors: a boy less than two years old with a congenital heart defect.

The rearrangement links TRBV9 to TRBJ2-2, with 9 nucleotides matching TRBD1. The CDR3 consists of 15 residues. Germline trimming cut 2 bases from V and 6 bases from J; bases unmatched to any gene: 5. Germline V gene lookup returns CDR1 SGDLS and CDR2 YYNGEE. Here the CDR3 reads CASSVGTGLAGELFF. CDR3 coding DNA: TGTGCCAGCAGCGTCGGGACAGGGCTAGCCGGGGAGCTGTTTTTT.

The chain employs TRBV27 and TRBJ2-1, with 14 positions matching TRBD2. In germline, CDR1 is MNHEY, CDR2 SMNVEV (reference sequence). V shed 5 bases and J 5 bases; nucleotides not matched to a gene: 5. There are 16 residues in the CDR3. The CDR3 DNA sequence: TGTGCCAGCAGTCTACAGGGACTAGCGGGGGACAATGAGCAGTTCTTC. Translating it yields CASSLQGLAGDNEQFF.

The chain employs TRBV7-9 and TRBJ1-4; the match to TRBD1 covers 8 bases. CDR3 length: 15 amino acids. The ends lost 3 bases at V and 5 bases at J; junction bases unmatched: 5. From germline, CDR1 is SEHNR and CDR2 FQNEAQ (reference sequence). For the CDR3, the DNA is TGTGCCAGCAGCTTCACAGGGGGATCGAATGAAAAACTGTTTTTT. It is translated as CASSFTGGSNEKLFF.

V usage is TRBV6-5 and J usage is TRBJ2-7; weak D call: TRBD1 (6 bases). Germline values: CDR1 MNHEY, CDR2 SVGAGI. The CDR3 extends over 16 amino acids. V shed 4 bases and J shed 2 bases, with 18 bases lying between them. The CDR3 region is CASSFQGSPDPYEQYF. The CDR3 DNA is TGTGCCAGCAGTTTCCAGGGGTCCCCGGATCCCTACGAGCAGTACTTC.

This clone has a handful of counts. CDR3 residues: CASSTQGDPGNTIYF. Here the CDR3 DNA reads TGTGCCAGCAGTACACAGGGGGACCCTGGAAACACCATATATTTT. The genes are TRBV28 and TRBJ1-3, with 8 bases lining up with TRBD1. Trimming removed 5 bases from V and 2 bases from J; junction bases left unmatched: 5. The CDR3 has 15 amino acids. Per germline, CDR1 MDHEN and CDR2 SYDVKM.

J is TRBJ2-3 and V is TRBV13, with D uncertain. The germline CDR1 and CDR2 sequences are PRHDT and FYEKMQ (reference sequence). The V end lost 3 bases, the J end lost 2 bases, and 9 bases lay between the germline ends. The CDR3 totals 14 residues. For the CDR3, the DNA is TGTGCCAGCAGCTTTGGGCCCCCCACAGATACGCAGTATTTT. Amino acid sequence: CASSFGPPTDTQYF.

The chain uses TRBV5-1 and TRBJ2-2, with TRBD2 matching over 14 bases. The CDR3 loop spans 18 amino acids. After removal of 4 bases from V and 3 bases from J, the junction contained 8 bases not matched to a gene. CDR1 SGHRS and CDR2 YFSETQ come from the germline V gene. The CDR3 DNA is TGCGCCAGCAGCGTCCGACTAGCGGGAGGGCGGGACACCGGGGAGCTGTTTTTT. Translation gives CASSVRLAGGRDTGELFF. The whole variable domain, remainder taken from reference TRBV5-1 and TRBJ2-2, is KAGVTQTPRYLIKTRGQQVTLSCSPISGHRSVSWYQQTPGQGLQFLFEYFSETQRNKGNFPGRFSGRQFSNSRSEMNVSTLELGDSALYLCASSVRLAGGRDTGELFFGEGSRLTVL.

This sequence joins TRBV12-5 and TRBJ1-3; 8 positions agree with TRBD1. CDR1 and CDR2 from the germline V gene are LGHNT and FRNRAP. J was trimmed by 4 bases and V by 0 bases; bases with no gene match: 8. This CDR3 has 17 residues. In DNA, the CDR3 is TGTGCTAGTGGTTTGGTATCCGACAGGGGAAGGGGAAACACCATATATTTT. Residues: CASGLVSDRGRGNTIYF.

The chain carries TRBV7-2 and TRBJ2-7; weak D call: TRBD2 (6 bases). Germline CDR1 and CDR2: SGHTA and FQGNSA. The CDR3 is 17 amino acids. Deletions cut 4 bases from V and 3 bases from J, with 22 bases between. The CDR3 region has the DNA TGTGCCAGCAGCTCCCCCGCTGGGGACTTAATGGGCTACGAGCAGTACTTC. It specifies CASSSPAGDLMGYEQYF.